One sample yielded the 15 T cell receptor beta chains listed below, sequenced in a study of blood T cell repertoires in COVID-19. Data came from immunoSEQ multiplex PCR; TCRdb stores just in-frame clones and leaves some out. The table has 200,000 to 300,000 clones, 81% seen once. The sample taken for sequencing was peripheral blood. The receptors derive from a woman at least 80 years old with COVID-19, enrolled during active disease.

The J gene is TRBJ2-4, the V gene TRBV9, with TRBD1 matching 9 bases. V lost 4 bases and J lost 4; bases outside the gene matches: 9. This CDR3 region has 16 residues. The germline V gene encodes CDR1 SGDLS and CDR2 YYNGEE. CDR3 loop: CASSPREGTGKNIQYF. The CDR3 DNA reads TGTGCCAGCAGCCCTAGAGAAGGGACAGGGAAAAACATTCAGTACTTC.

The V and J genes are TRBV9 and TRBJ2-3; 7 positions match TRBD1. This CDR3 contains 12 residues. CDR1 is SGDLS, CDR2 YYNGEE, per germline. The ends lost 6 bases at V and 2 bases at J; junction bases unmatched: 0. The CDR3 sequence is CASKGATDTQYF. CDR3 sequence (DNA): TGTGCCAGCAAGGGGGCCACAGATACGCAGTATTTT.

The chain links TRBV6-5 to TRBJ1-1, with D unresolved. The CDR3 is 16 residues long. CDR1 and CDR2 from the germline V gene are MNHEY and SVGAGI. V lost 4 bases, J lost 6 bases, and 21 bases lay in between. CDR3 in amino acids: CASSSFGVLGNAEAFF. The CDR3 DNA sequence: TGTGCCAGCAGTTCTTTCGGGGTTCTCGGAAACGCTGAAGCTTTCTTT.

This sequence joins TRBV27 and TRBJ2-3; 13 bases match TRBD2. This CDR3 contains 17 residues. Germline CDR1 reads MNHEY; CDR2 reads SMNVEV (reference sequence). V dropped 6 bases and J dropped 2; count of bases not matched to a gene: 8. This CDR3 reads CASRGTSGATYTDTQYF. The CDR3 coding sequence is TGTGCCAGCAGGGGGACTAGCGGGGCGACTTACACAGATACGCAGTATTTT.

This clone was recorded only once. Here the CDR3 DNA reads TGTGCCTGGAGTGTGCCCACGGATCCTAGCGACTCCTACAATGAGCAGTTCTTC. Translating gives CAWSVPTDPSDSYNEQFF. This chain links TRBV30 with TRBJ2-1; tentative D call: TRBD2 (6 bases). CDR3 length: 18 amino acids. V lost 0 bases and J 0 bases, leaving 18 bases between the germline ends. CDR1 is GTSNPN and CDR2 is SVGIG in the germline V gene (reference sequence).

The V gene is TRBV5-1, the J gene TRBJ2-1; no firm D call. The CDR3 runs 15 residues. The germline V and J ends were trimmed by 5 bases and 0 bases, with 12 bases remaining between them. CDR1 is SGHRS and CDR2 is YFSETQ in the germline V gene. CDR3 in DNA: TGCGCCAGCAGGAACCGTCCGAGCTCCTACAATGAGCAGTTCTTC. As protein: CASRNRPSSYNEQFF.

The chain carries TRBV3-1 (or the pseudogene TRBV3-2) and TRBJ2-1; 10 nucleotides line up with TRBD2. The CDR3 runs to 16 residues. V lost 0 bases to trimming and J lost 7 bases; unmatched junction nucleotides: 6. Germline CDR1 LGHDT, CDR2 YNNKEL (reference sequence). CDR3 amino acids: CASSQDLAGVTNEQFF. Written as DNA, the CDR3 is TGTGCCAGCAGCCAAGATCTAGCGGGAGTAACGAATGAGCAGTTCTTC.

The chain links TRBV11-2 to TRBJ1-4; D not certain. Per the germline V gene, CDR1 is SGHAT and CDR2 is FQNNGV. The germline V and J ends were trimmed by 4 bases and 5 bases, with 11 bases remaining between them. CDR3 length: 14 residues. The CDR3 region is CASSSRVSNEKLFF. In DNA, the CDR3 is TGTGCCAGCAGCTCGAGGGTTTCCAATGAAAAACTGTTTTTT. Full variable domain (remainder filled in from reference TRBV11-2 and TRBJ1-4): EAGVAQSPRYKIIEKRQSVAFWCNPISGHATLYWYQQILGQGPKLLIQFQNNGVVDDSQLPKDRFSAERLKGVDSTLKIQPAKLEDSAVYLCASSSRVSNEKLFFGSGTQLSVL.

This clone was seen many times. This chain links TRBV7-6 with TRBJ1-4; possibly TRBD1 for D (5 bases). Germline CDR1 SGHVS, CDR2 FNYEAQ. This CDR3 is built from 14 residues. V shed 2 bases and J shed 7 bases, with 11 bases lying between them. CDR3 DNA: TGTGCCAGCAGCTTACCAGGGACTCTTGAAAAACTGTTTTTT. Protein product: CASSLPGTLEKLFF.

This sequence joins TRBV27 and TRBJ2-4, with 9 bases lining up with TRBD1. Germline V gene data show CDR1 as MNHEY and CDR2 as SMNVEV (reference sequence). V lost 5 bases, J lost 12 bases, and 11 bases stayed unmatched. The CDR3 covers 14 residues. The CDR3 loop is CASSRDLDRGTQYF. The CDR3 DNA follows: TGTGCCAGCAGTCGAGATCTCGACAGGGGGACTCAGTACTTC.

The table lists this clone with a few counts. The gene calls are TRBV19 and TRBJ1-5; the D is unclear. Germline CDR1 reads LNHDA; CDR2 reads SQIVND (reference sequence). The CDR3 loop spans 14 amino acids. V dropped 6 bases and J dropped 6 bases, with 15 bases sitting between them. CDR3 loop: CASRGGATFQPQHF. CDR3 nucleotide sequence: TGTGCCAGTAGGGGAGGAGCAACATTTCAGCCCCAGCATTTT.

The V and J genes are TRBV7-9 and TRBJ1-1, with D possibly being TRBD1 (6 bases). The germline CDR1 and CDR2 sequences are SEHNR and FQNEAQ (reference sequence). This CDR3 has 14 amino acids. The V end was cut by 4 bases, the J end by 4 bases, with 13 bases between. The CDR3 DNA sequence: TGTGCCAGCAGCTCACAGGGATCGAGCACTGAAGCTTTCTTT. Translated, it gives CASSSQGSSTEAFF.

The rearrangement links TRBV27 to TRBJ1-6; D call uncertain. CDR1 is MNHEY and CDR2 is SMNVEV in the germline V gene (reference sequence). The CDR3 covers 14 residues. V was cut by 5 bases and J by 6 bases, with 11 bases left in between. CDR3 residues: CASSQPGPNSPLHF. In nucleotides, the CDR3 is TGTGCCAGCAGTCAGCCAGGTCCTAATTCACCCCTCCACTTT.

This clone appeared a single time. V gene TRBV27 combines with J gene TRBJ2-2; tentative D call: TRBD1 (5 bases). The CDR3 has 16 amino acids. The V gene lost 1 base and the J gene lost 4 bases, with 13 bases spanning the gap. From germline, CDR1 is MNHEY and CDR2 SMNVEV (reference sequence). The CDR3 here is CASSLYSAGPTGELFF. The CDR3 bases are TGTGCCAGCAGTTTATATTCCGCAGGGCCCACCGGGGAGCTGTTTTTT.

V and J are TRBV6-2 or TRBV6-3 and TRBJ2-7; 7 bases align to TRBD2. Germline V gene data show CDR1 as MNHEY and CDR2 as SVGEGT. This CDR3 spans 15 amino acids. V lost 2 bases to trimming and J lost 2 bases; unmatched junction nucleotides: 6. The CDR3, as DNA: TGTGCCAGCAGTTACGAGGCGGGAGTAACCTACGAGCAGTACTTC. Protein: CASSYEAGVTYEQYF.